These 6 T cell receptor beta chains originate from one sample sequenced in a study of graft-versus-host responses after intestinal transplantation. Data came from immunoSEQ multiplex PCR; TCRdb stores just in-frame clones and leaves some out. The top ten hold 0.34% of the sample, which has about 81,000 clones, 70% to 90% seen once. No antigen has been assigned to these receptors. The source material was unstimulated CD4+ T cells sorted from spleen or lymph node cells, sampled before intestinal transplant. These receptors all stem from a human donor who received an intestinal transplant.

Written as DNA, the CDR3 is TGCGCCAGCAGCCAGACAGGGCTAGCTAACGAGCAGTACTTC. This translates into CASSQTGLANEQYF. This sequence joins TRBV5-1 and TRBJ2-7; 7 bases align to TRBD1. Germline CDR1 is SGHRS and CDR2 is YFSETQ. The CDR3 consists of 14 residues. J gave up 5 bases and V 4 bases, and 9 bases lay outside the gene matches.

V gene TRBV5-6 combines with J gene TRBJ1-2, with D hard to call. The V gene's germline CDR1 is SGHDT and CDR2 YYEEEE. This CDR3 has 15 residues. V was trimmed by 1 base and J by 5 bases, leaving 15 bases between them. DNA of the CDR3: TGTGCCAGCAGCTTGTCGGCCCCTAGAAATTATGGCTACACCTTC. Its translation is CASSLSAPRNYGYTF.

The V gene is TRBV11-2, the J gene TRBJ1-2; TRBD1 agrees at 8 bases. The CDR3 extends over 16 amino acids. Germline CDR1 SGHAT, CDR2 FQNNGV. After removal of 2 bases from V and 4 bases from J, the junction contained 9 bases not matched to a gene. The CDR3 here is CASSLLRTGSVYGYTF. CDR3 nucleotide sequence: TGTGCCAGCAGCTTATTAAGGACAGGGTCGGTCTATGGCTACACCTTC.

The chain couples TRBV6-1 to TRBJ1-5; D perhaps matches TRBD1 (5 bases). Germline V gene data show CDR1 as MNHNS and CDR2 as SASEGT. The CDR3 totals 13 residues. V was cut by 9 bases and J by 2 bases, with 11 bases left in between. The CDR3 sequence is CASKIQGNQPQHF. For the CDR3, the DNA is TGTGCCAGTAAGATACAGGGCAATCAGCCCCAGCATTTT.

The CDR3 reads CASSGGGLRYEQYF. DNA for the CDR3: TGTGCCAGCAGTGGCGGGGGGCTTCGTTACGAGCAGTACTTC. The chain links TRBV6-1 to TRBJ2-7, with 8 bases lining up with TRBD2. The CDR3 extends over 14 amino acids. The junction had 6 bases not matched to a gene; V was cut back by 4 bases and J by 4 bases. Germline V CDR1 and CDR2: MNHNS, SASEGT.

The chain has TRBV9 and TRBJ2-2, with D maybe TRBD2 (5 bases). Trimming shortened V by 3 bases and J by 1 base, and 7 bases separated the two germline ends. This CDR3 comprises 14 residues. Per germline, CDR1 SGDLS and CDR2 YYNGEE. The CDR3 loop reads CASSGELNTGELFF. CDR3 DNA sequence: TGTGCCAGCAGCGGGGAGCTGAACACCGGGGAGCTGTTTTTT.